This T cell receptor beta chain was captured in a study of T cells after yellow fever vaccination. Notes on the study in general: Peaking faster, on day 5 versus 15, the secondary response was nonetheless weaker.

This clonotype was seen at least ten times. Its antigen is still unknown. TCRdb independently ran MiXCR on the 5' RACE reads; one entry per CDR3 protein. The data show 29,000 or so distinct CDR3 sequences, over 4.5% seen once. The CDR3 is 12 amino acids. Germline CDR1 is SQVTM and CDR2 is ANQGSEA. Trimming left V 5 bases short and J 3 bases short, with 7 bases between. This receptor was taken from a man aged 25-45 years who received the YFV17D yellow fever vaccine. This chain connects TRBV29-1 to TRBJ2-2; D gene ambiguous. Source: CD8+ T cells sorted from PBMCs, taken 10 days after the yellow fever booster vaccination. The CDR3 sequence: CSVWADTGELFF. The CDR3 DNA follows: TGCAGCGTTTGGGCCGACACCGGGGAGCTGTTTTTT.